The 26 T cell receptor beta chains given below trace back to one sample, sequenced in a study of cytomegalovirus exposure and HLA in healthy donors. Here immunoSEQ multiplex PCR was the method, and the copy in TCRdb shows in-frame clones only, minus some. This sample has about 360,000 clones, with 70% to 90% found just once. Sequencing used PBMCs. Receptors originate from a woman younger than 35 in good health and CMV-seronegative.

The chain uses TRBV2 and TRBJ2-1; a possible D gene is TRBD2 (5 bases). V was clipped by 7 bases and J by 0 bases, with 10 bases between them. The CDR3 contains 14 residues. Per the germline V gene, CDR1 is SNHLY and CDR2 is FYNNEI. CDR3 nucleotide sequence: TGTGCCAGCAAGGTAGCGCGCTCCTACAATGAGCAGTTCTTC. The encoded protein is CASKVARSYNEQFF.

The rearrangement joins TRBV23-1 to TRBJ1-3; D is undetermined. TRBV23-1 is treated as an ORF (open reading frame) with a function not yet certain. V lost 4 bases, J lost 3 bases, and 10 bases lay in between. The CDR3 is 14 amino acids. This chain's CDR3 is CASSPAKNGNTIYF. The CDR3 DNA sequence: TGCGCCAGCAGTCCCGCTAAGAATGGAAACACCATATATTTT.

This clone was found a few times. The rearrangement links TRBV5-1 to TRBJ2-7, with 7 positions matching TRBD1. CDR1 is SGHRS, CDR2 YFSETQ, per germline. V trimming: 2 bases; J trimming: 4 bases; junction bases outside the gene matches: 6. The CDR3 loop spans 14 amino acids. This chain's CDR3 is CASSFTGQKYEQYF. In DNA, the CDR3 is TGCGCCAGCAGCTTTACGGGACAGAAGTACGAGCAGTACTTC.

This chain uses TRBV5-4 with TRBJ2-1; D not resolved. CDR3 length: 14 amino acids. Germline-derived CDR1 and CDR2 are SGHNT and YYREEE (reference sequence). Trimming stripped 1 base from V and 1 base from J, with 6 bases between. Here the CDR3 reads CASSLRVSYNEQFF. CDR3 nucleotides: TGTGCCAGCAGCTTGAGAGTGTCCTACAATGAGCAGTTCTTC.

This clone was picked up a small number of times. The rearrangement joins TRBV19 to TRBJ2-3, with D maybe TRBD2 (6 bases). V was trimmed by 9 bases and J by 3 bases, leaving 16 bases between them. The CDR3 is made up of 14 amino acids. Germline-derived CDR1 and CDR2 are LNHDA and SQIVND (reference sequence). CDR3 amino acids: CASAWGDVTDTQYF. CDR3 bases: TGTGCCAGCGCTTGGGGGGACGTAACAGATACGCAGTATTTT.

The chain is built from TRBV2 and TRBJ2-5, with D unclear. V was clipped by 0 bases and J by 6 bases, with 8 bases between them. The CDR3 consists of 13 residues. Germline V CDR1 and CDR2: SNHLY, FYNNEI. CDR3 region: CASSEARSQTQYF. CDR3 nucleotide sequence: TGTGCCAGCAGTGAAGCGCGGTCCCAGACCCAGTACTTC.

This clone has only a few counts. The chain is built from TRBV15 and TRBJ1-2, with 8 bases that match TRBD1. The length of the CDR3 is 16 residues. Trimming removed 0 bases from V and 4 bases from J; junction bases left unmatched: 7. Germline V gives CDR1 LNHNV, CDR2 YYDKDF (reference sequence). The CDR3 protein is CATSRDEVDRGYGYTF. CDR3 DNA sequence: TGTGCCACCAGCAGAGATGAAGTCGACAGGGGCTATGGCTACACCTTC.

The gene calls are TRBV6-1 and TRBJ2-7; D remains ambiguous. Trimming left V 5 bases short and J 1 base short, with 6 bases between. Per the germline V gene, CDR1 is MNHNS and CDR2 is SASEGT. The CDR3 runs 12 residues. The CDR3 loop is CASSFLSYEQYF. The CDR3 DNA reads TGTGCCAGCAGTTTTCTATCCTACGAGCAGTACTTC.

This clone was detected only a few times. V gene TRBV19 combines with J gene TRBJ1-1, with 7 nucleotides matching TRBD1. This CDR3 spans 14 amino acids. The V gene's germline CDR1 is LNHDA and CDR2 SQIVND (reference sequence). The trim removed 1 base at V and 1 base at J, leaving 0 bases unmatched. The CDR3 here is CASSIGQGNTEAFF. CDR3 bases: TGTGCCAGTAGTATAGGACAGGGGAACACTGAAGCTTTCTTT.

This clone was counted only a few times. The chain has TRBV27 and TRBJ1-2; 7 bases match TRBD1. The CDR3 loop spans 13 amino acids. Trimming at V came to 5 bases and at J to 7 bases, leaving 7 bases not matched to a gene. The germline gives CDR1 MNHEY, CDR2 SMNVEV (reference sequence). The CDR3: CASSTQGPGGYTF. As DNA, the CDR3 is TGTGCCAGCAGTACACAGGGGCCAGGTGGCTACACCTTC.

The J gene is TRBJ2-6, the V gene TRBV28; D gene unclear. V lost 2 bases and J lost 2, with 7 bases in between. Looked up from germline, CDR1 is MDHEN and CDR2 is SYDVKM. The CDR3 totals 15 residues. The CDR3 coding sequence is TGTGCCAGCAGTTTACTCCCCCCTGGGGCCAACGTCCTGACTTTC. It is translated as CASSLLPPGANVLTF. The full variable domain, completed using reference TRBV28 and TRBJ2-6, is DVKVTQSSRYLVKRTGEKVFLECVQDMDHENMFWYRQDPGLGLRLIYFSYDVKMKEKGDIPEGYSVSREKKERFSLILESASTNQTSMYLCASSLLPPGANVLTFGAGSRLTVL.

The chain recombines TRBV6-5 with TRBJ1-5; no firm D call. The CDR3 contains 14 residues. CDR1 is MNHEY and CDR2 is SVGAGI in the germline V gene. Trimming removed 2 bases at V and 2 bases at J, with 7 bases between. In nucleotides, the CDR3 is TGTGCCAGCAGTTACGGGCAGGGCAATCAGCCCCAGCATTTT. Translated, it gives CASSYGQGNQPQHF.

The chain recombines TRBV2 with TRBJ2-2; D unresolved. The germline V gene has CDR1 SNHLY and CDR2 FYNNEI. This CDR3 has 15 amino acids. Deletions cut 5 bases from V and 0 bases from J, with 10 bases between. CDR3 region: CASSKSGTNTGELFF. CDR3 DNA sequence: TGTGCCAGCAGTAAGAGTGGTACGAACACCGGGGAGCTGTTTTTT.

V and J are TRBV27 and TRBJ2-6, with 8 bases matching TRBD2. Germline lookup yields CDR1 MNHEY and CDR2 SMNVEV (reference sequence). This CDR3 region has 16 residues. Trimming took 4 bases from V and 3 from J; bases not matched to a gene: 5. CDR3 sequence: CASSSLGTSGANVLTF. DNA for the CDR3: TGTGCCAGCAGTTCCCTCGGGACTAGTGGGGCCAACGTCCTGACTTTC. Complete variable domain (other parts from reference TRBV27 and TRBJ2-6): EAQVTQNPRYLITVTGKKLTVTCSQNMNHEYMSWYRQDPGLGLRQIYYSMNVEVTDKGDVPEGYKVSRKEKRNFPLILESPSPNQTSLYFCASSSLGTSGANVLTFGAGSRLTVL.

The chain recombines TRBV6-1 with TRBJ1-5; D is uncertain. Per the germline V gene, CDR1 is MNHNS and CDR2 is SASEGT. The CDR3 spans 17 residues. Trimming stripped 1 base from V and 4 bases from J, with 17 bases between. This CDR3 is CASSEVAQTRPNQPQHF. CDR3 coding DNA: TGTGCCAGCAGTGAAGTGGCCCAGACACGGCCTAATCAGCCCCAGCATTTT.

This chain connects TRBV27 to TRBJ2-7; 10 nucleotides line up with TRBD2. Germline loops: CDR1 MNHEY, CDR2 SMNVEV (reference sequence). The CDR3 loop spans 15 amino acids. Trimming at V came to 0 bases and at J to 4 bases, leaving 3 bases not matched to a gene. The CDR3 DNA is TGTGCCAGCAGTTTATCCACTAGCGGGACTTACGAGCAGTACTTC. Protein: CASSLSTSGTYEQYF.

The rearrangement links TRBV6-6 to TRBJ2-1; 7 bases map to TRBD1. In germline, CDR1 is MNHNY, CDR2 SVGAGI (reference sequence). The V gene end was trimmed by 4 bases and the J gene end by 6 bases; junction bases not matched to a gene: 6. CDR3 length equals 14 residues. In DNA, the CDR3 is TGTGCCAGCAGTTCACTGGGACAGACCAATGAGCAGTTCTTC. Its protein is CASSSLGQTNEQFF.

This clone showed up just once. The J gene is TRBJ2-7, the V gene TRBV6-5; D may be TRBD2 (5 bases). There are 14 residues in the CDR3. With 2 bases removed from V and 1 base from J, the gap between germline ends came to 9 bases. Germline V gene data show CDR1 as MNHEY and CDR2 as SVGAGI. Here the CDR3 DNA reads TGTGCCAGCAGTTACACCTCGGGGTCCTACGAGCAGTACTTC. Translated: CASSYTSGSYEQYF.

V is TRBV15 and J is TRBJ2-7; possible D gene TRBD1, 6 bases. The ends were cut back, 1 base at V and 2 bases at J, with 9 bases in the middle. Germline V gives CDR1 LNHNV, CDR2 YYDKDF (reference sequence). The CDR3 loop spans 14 amino acids. Here the CDR3 DNA reads TGTGCCACCAGCAGAGGTACAGGGCCCTACGAGCAGTACTTC. Residues: CATSRGTGPYEQYF. Variable domain in full (rest from reference TRBV15 and TRBJ2-7): DAMVIQNPRYQVTQFGKPVTLSCSQTLNHNVMYWYQQKSSQAPKLLFHYYDKDFNNEADTPDNFQSRRPNTSFCFLDIRSPGLGDTAMYLCATSRGTGPYEQYFGPGTRLTVT.

The rearrangement uses TRBV5-4 and TRBJ1-3; a weak D match, TRBD1 (6 bases). Trimming stripped 0 bases from V and 0 bases from J, with 7 bases between. Germline loops: CDR1 SGHNT, CDR2 YYREEE (reference sequence). The CDR3 covers 15 residues. The DNA for the CDR3 is TGTGCCAGCAGCTTGGACAGGGCCTCTGGAAACACCATATATTTT. It translates to CASSLDRASGNTIYF.

CDR3 in DNA: TGTGCCAGCAAGCCACCGGGACAGGGCGAAACAGATACGCAGTATTTT. Translating it yields CASKPPGQGETDTQYF. The rearrangement links TRBV2 to TRBJ2-3; 9 bases match TRBD1. The CDR3 has 16 residues. The V and J ends lost 7 bases and 3 bases, in that order; junction bases with no gene match: 11. The germline V gene has CDR1 SNHLY and CDR2 FYNNEI.

The chain employs TRBV30 and TRBJ2-7; 8 bases are shared with TRBD1. This CDR3 comprises 12 residues. V was clipped by 5 bases and J by 5 bases; unmatched bases: 5. Germline V lookup: CDR1 GTSNPN, CDR2 SVGIG (reference sequence). CDR3 nucleotide sequence: TGTGCCTGGGTAGGGACAGGCGACGAGCAGTACTTC. Protein: CAWVGTGDEQYF.

The chain joins TRBV2 to TRBJ2-7; 10 bases match TRBD1. Germline lookup yields CDR1 SNHLY and CDR2 FYNNEI. V gave up 7 bases and J gave up 6 bases; unmatched junction bases: 6. The CDR3 is 13 residues long. Written as DNA, the CDR3 is TGTGCCAGCAAAGGACAGGGGGTGGGCGAGCAGTACTTC. Its translation is CASKGQGVGEQYF. Filled out from reference TRBV2 and TRBJ2-7, the complete variable domain reads EPEVTQTPSHQVTQMGQEVILRCVPISNHLYFYWYRQILGQKVEFLVSFYNNEISEKSEIFDDQFSVERPDGSNFTLKIRSTKLEDSAMYFCASKGQGVGEQYFGPGTRLTVT.

There are a few counts of this clone. The chain carries TRBV4-1 and TRBJ2-7, with TRBD1 identical over 11 bases. The CDR3 covers 14 residues. Germline V CDR1 and CDR2: MGHRA, YSYEKL. With 5 bases clipped from V and 2 bases from J, the junction kept 2 bases outside the gene matches. CDR3 residues: CASSAGQGAYEQYF. The CDR3 DNA reads as TGCGCCAGCAGCGCGGGACAGGGGGCCTACGAGCAGTACTTC.

The CDR3 protein is CASSVATGAYEQYF. The CDR3 bases are TGTGCCAGCAGCGTAGCTACAGGGGCCTACGAGCAGTACTTC. This chain uses TRBV9 with TRBJ2-7, with TRBD1 matching over 7 bases. CDR3 length equals 14 residues. The germline gives CDR1 SGDLS, CDR2 YYNGEE. The trim removed 0 bases at V and 2 bases at J, leaving 2 bases unmatched.

This chain joins TRBV9 and TRBJ2-1; 7 bases match TRBD2. The CDR3 has 15 amino acids. V lost 3 bases to trimming and J lost 4 bases; unmatched junction nucleotides: 7. The germline gives CDR1 SGDLS, CDR2 YYNGEE. This chain's CDR3 is CASSGGASGYNEQFF. The CDR3, as DNA: TGTGCCAGCAGCGGCGGGGCTAGCGGATACAATGAGCAGTTCTTC.